This TCR beta chain was profiled in a study of T cell responses to AZD1222 COVID-19 vaccine (dated by TCRdb to about 2021). Concerning the study at large: AZD1222 recipients whose second dose came at about 4 weeks and those whose second dose came at about 12 weeks were combined into one group, since spike-specific TCR depth and breadth did not differ between the two schedules. A total of 233 trial participants underwent TCR sequencing, of whom around 210 had received two doses of AZD1222 and approximately 25 had received two doses of the MenACWY control vaccine. Trial participants were enrolled by age into subgroups of 18-55, 56-69 and 70-plus years, and about 150, 27 and 61 TCR-sequenced participants, respectively, were included in these subgroups. The study at large found these results: The vaccine-associated CD4 TCRs covered the entire spike protein, and the dominant responses fell in regions 160-218 and 743-854. Participants were mostly white British, with more females than males. The authors suggested clonal diversity may have been underestimated. Nearly half of unique spike-specific TCRs reportedly recognized epitopes outside regions mutated in the B.1.351 and B.1.1.7 variants. In the small 56-69-year group, the increase in depth fell short of significance, most likely because of low power. Conclusions about previously exposed vaccinees were limited because only a handful of AZD1222 recipients were SARS-CoV-2 seropositive at baseline. Because no day 14 peak-response samples were available, the repertoires could be characterized only after the peak T cell response. After two AZD1222 doses, spike-specific TCR breadth and depth were significantly higher than at day 0 and than in MenACWY recipients.

This clone is a singleton in its sample. The specificity of this receptor is unknown. No base qualities exist here, and no much larger clone lies one base off it. The time point label on this specimen signifies: baseline before first vaccination. Vaccinee samples came from UK trials COV001 and COV002, including a single-blind randomized controlled phase 2/3 trial of AZD1222 (ChAdOx1 nCoV-19) in healthy adults. For TCRbeta chain sequencing, PBMC samples from trial participants were taken at day 0 and at day 28 after the second dose. The CDR3 regions of human TCRbeta chains were subjected to immunosequencing. Regarding the original processing steps: Repertoire TCRs were matched against a reference library of SARS-CoV-2-specific TCRs generated with the MIRA antigen-specificity platform. Breadth was defined as the fraction of unique TCRs that were SARS-CoV-2-associated. Depth was defined as the fraction of total T cells that were SARS-CoV-2-associated. Using the MIRA data, every spike-specific TCR was mapped to the spike region that the TCR reacted to and assigned to either a CD4 or a CD8 class. Log10-transformed breadth and depth values were compared by one-way ANOVA with Sidak's multiple comparisons tests. TCRdb limited this immuneACCESS table to in-frame rearrangements with V and J called. A share of clones is missing; checked studies link under half to unresolved V genes, and the rest is unexplained. D and trimming come from the DNA, and the V and J calls and clone size come from that table. The sample contains 95,000 to 150,000 clones, approximately 92% of them found a single time. 0.8% to 1.1% of the sample is held by the ten biggest clonotypes.

V is shortened by 7 bases, J by 7 bases, and the region joining them spans 11 bases. Taken from cysteine to phenylalanine, the CDR3 has 13 residues. Only the CDR3 DNA is retained, 39 bases long and in frame from the first base. The receptor's source is an adult in good health. The starting material was peripheral blood, obtained on day 0 of AZD1222 vaccination. The V and J genes are TRBV12-3 or TRBV12-4 and TRBJ1-6; the D region possibly corresponds to TRBD1 (5 bases align). The CDR3 protein sequence reads: CASTQGQNSPLHF. The nucleotides are TGTGCCAGCACACAAGGACAAAATTCACCCCTCCACTTT.